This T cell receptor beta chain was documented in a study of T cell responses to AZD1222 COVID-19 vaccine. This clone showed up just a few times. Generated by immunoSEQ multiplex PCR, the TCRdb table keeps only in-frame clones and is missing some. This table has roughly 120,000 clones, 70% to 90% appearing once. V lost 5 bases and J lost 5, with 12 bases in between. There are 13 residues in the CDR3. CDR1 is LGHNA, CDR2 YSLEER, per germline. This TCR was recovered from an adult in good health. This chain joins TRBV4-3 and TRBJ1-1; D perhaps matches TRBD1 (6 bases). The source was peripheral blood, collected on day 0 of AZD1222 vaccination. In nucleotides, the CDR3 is TGCGCCAGCAGCTCACAGGGAGGAACTGAAGCTTTCTTT. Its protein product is CASSSQGGTEAFF.